The 26 T cell receptor beta chains in this list originate from one sample, sequenced in a study of blood T cell repertoires in COVID-19. The repertoire was sequenced with immunoSEQ multiplex PCR; TCRdb's copy has only in-frame clones and lacks some. The repertoire holds 100,000 or so clones, with 70% to 90% as singletons. Material: peripheral blood. The receptors were sampled from a human donor in a cohort sampled during active COVID-19.

The V and J genes are TRBV10-2 and TRBJ2-5, with 12 positions matching TRBD2. With 4 bases clipped from V and 1 base from J, the junction kept 10 bases outside the gene matches. The germline V gene has CDR1 WSHSY and CDR2 SAAADI. This CDR3 is built from 18 residues. The CDR3 reads CASSVRLAGDAIQETQYF. CDR3 in DNA: TGCGCCAGCAGTGTCCGACTAGCGGGGGACGCTATCCAAGAGACCCAGTACTTC.

This sequence joins TRBV19 and TRBJ1-1; no clear D gene. This CDR3 is 11 amino acids long. CDR1 is LNHDA and CDR2 is SQIVND in the germline V gene (reference sequence). V lost 5 bases and J 1 base, leaving 2 bases between the germline ends. CDR3: CASSQNTEAFF. The CDR3 region has the DNA TGTGCCAGTAGTCAGAACACTGAAGCTTTCTTT.

The chain is built from TRBV4-1 and TRBJ2-3; D not resolved. Trimming cost V 1 base and J 4 bases, with 12 bases left between them. Looked up from germline, CDR1 is MGHRA and CDR2 is YSYEKL. The CDR3 consists of 15 residues. CDR3 residues: CASSQAGVGADTQYF. The CDR3 DNA is TGCGCCAGCAGCCAAGCGGGTGTTGGCGCAGATACGCAGTATTTT.

This chain joins TRBV6-1 and TRBJ1-2; possibly TRBD1 for D (5 bases). Looked up from germline, CDR1 is MNHNS and CDR2 is SASEGT. V was pared by 2 bases and J by 2 bases, with 12 bases between. The CDR3 totals 15 residues. The CDR3 loop is CASSETYGGNYGYTF. The CDR3 DNA sequence: TGTGCCAGCAGTGAAACGTACGGGGGGAACTATGGCTACACCTTC.

J is TRBJ2-5 and V is TRBV7-2; 9 positions agree with TRBD2. This CDR3 region has 15 residues. Germline-derived CDR1 and CDR2 are SGHTA and FQGNSA. J gave up 5 bases and V 5 bases, and 9 bases lay outside the gene matches. The CDR3 spells CASSSSGGGYETQYF. The CDR3 DNA is TGTGCCAGCAGCAGTAGCGGGGGAGGTTACGAGACCCAGTACTTC. The full variable domain, with the rest looked up from reference TRBV7-2 and TRBJ2-5, is GAGVSQSPSNKVTEKGKDVELRCDPISGHTALYWYRQSLGQGLEFLIYFQGNSAPDKSGLPSDRFSAERTGGSVSTLTIQRTQQEDSAVYLCASSSSGGGYETQYFGPGTRLLVL.

In this sample, this clone turned up a few times. The chain links TRBV27 to TRBJ1-2; D not certain. Trimming removed 3 bases at V and 0 bases at J, with 14 bases between. The CDR3 is 16 amino acids. The germline V gene encodes CDR1 MNHEY and CDR2 SMNVEV (reference sequence). CDR3 DNA sequence: TGTGCCAGCAGTTTTATCACGGAGTTAGCTAACTATGGCTACACCTTC. Translation: CASSFITELANYGYTF.

The chain couples TRBV11-2 to TRBJ1-3; 11 nucleotides agree with TRBD1. Germline V lookup: CDR1 SGHAT, CDR2 FQNNGV. This CDR3 region has 15 residues. Germline trimming cut 3 bases from V and 7 bases from J; bases unmatched to any gene: 5. The DNA of the CDR3 is TGTGCCAGCAGCTTCGGGACAGGGGGTACGAACACCATATATTTT. Protein: CASSFGTGGTNTIYF. Full variable domain (outside the CDR3, taken from reference TRBV11-2 and TRBJ1-3): EAGVAQSPRYKIIEKRQSVAFWCNPISGHATLYWYQQILGQGPKLLIQFQNNGVVDDSQLPKDRFSAERLKGVDSTLKIQPAKLEDSAVYLCASSFGTGGTNTIYFGEGSWLTVV.

The chain joins TRBV5-4 to TRBJ2-4; the D gene is possibly TRBD2 (5 bases). Between the trimmed V and J ends, which lost 4 bases and 0 bases, there was a span of 11 bases. The CDR3 contains 15 residues. Germline loops: CDR1 SGHNT, CDR2 YYREEE (reference sequence). The CDR3 sequence is CASSQAELAKNIQYF. CDR3 in DNA: TGTGCCAGCAGCCAAGCGGAGCTAGCCAAAAACATTCAGTACTTC.

V usage is TRBV18 and J usage is TRBJ2-5; 10 nucleotides match TRBD1. V lost 3 bases and J lost 5; bases outside the gene matches: 3. Germline V gene lookup returns CDR1 KGHSH and CDR2 LQKENI. The CDR3 contains 14 residues. CDR3 sequence (DNA): TGTGCCAGCTCACCCGGGACAGGGGTTGAGACCCAGTACTTC. Translated: CASSPGTGVETQYF.

CDR3 sequence (DNA): TGTGCCAGCAGCTTAACTACTGCCGCCGCCCACGAGCAGTACTTC. It encodes CASSLTTAAAHEQYF. The chain carries TRBV7-2 and TRBJ2-7; D uncertain. The germline CDR1 and CDR2 sequences are SGHTA and FQGNSA. The CDR3 extends over 15 amino acids. Trimming removed 2 bases from V and 5 bases from J, with 16 bases in between.

The chain uses TRBV24-1 and TRBJ2-5; 9 nucleotides match TRBD1. The CDR3 spans 15 residues. CDR1 KGHDR and CDR2 SFDVKD come from the germline V gene. V was clipped by 5 bases and J by 5 bases; unmatched bases: 8. The CDR3 sequence is CATSVGTGFGETQYF. The DNA for the CDR3 is TGTGCCACCAGTGTGGGGACAGGGTTCGGGGAGACCCAGTACTTC.

This chain links TRBV11-2 with TRBJ2-3; weak D call: TRBD2 (5 bases). This CDR3 region has 17 residues. Trimming pared 6 bases from V and 2 bases from J, leaving 21 bases between. The V gene's germline CDR1 is SGHAT and CDR2 FQNNGV. This chain's CDR3 is CASSRVARAGSTDTQYF. In DNA form, the CDR3 reads TGTGCCAGCAGTAGGGTGGCGCGGGCTGGGTCCACAGATACGCAGTATTTT.

The chain employs TRBV6-1 and TRBJ1-6, with TRBD1 matching over 7 bases. The germline gives CDR1 MNHNS, CDR2 SASEGT. There are 15 residues in the CDR3. V dropped 2 bases and J dropped 5; count of bases not matched to a gene: 3. DNA of the CDR3: TGTGCCAGCAGTGAAAGAGGACAGGATAATTCACCCCTCCACTTT. Encoded protein: CASSERGQDNSPLHF.

V usage is TRBV3-1 (or the pseudogene TRBV3-2) and J usage is TRBJ2-5; D possibly corresponds to TRBD2 (6 bases). Germline V gene sequence: CDR1 LGHDT, CDR2 YNNKEL (reference sequence). V was pared by 5 bases and J by 2 bases, with 9 bases between. The CDR3 consists of 13 residues. For the CDR3, the DNA is TGTGCCAGCAGCTACCGGGGGCAAGAGACCCAGTACTTC. Its translation is CASSYRGQETQYF.

The chain is built from TRBV14 and TRBJ2-2; 10 bases match TRBD1. With V trimmed by 3 bases and J by 7 bases, 11 bases remained unmatched. Germline V CDR1 and CDR2: SGHDN, FVKESK. This CDR3 is 17 amino acids long. The CDR3 loop is CASSHLWDRGNFGELFF. CDR3 in DNA: TGTGCCAGCAGCCACCTTTGGGACAGGGGAAATTTCGGGGAGCTGTTTTTT.

The V and J genes are TRBV2 and TRBJ2-6, with a tentative D call TRBD1 (6 bases). Germline V gene sequence: CDR1 SNHLY, CDR2 FYNNEI. The ends were cut back, 5 bases at V and 0 bases at J, with 8 bases in the middle. The CDR3 runs to 15 residues. This CDR3 reads CASSYRASGANVLTF. CDR3 DNA sequence: TGTGCCAGCAGTTACAGGGCCTCTGGGGCCAACGTCCTGACTTTC.

This chain uses TRBV9 with TRBJ2-6; 7 positions agree with TRBD1. The CDR3 contains 21 residues. Germline CDR1 is SGDLS and CDR2 is YYNGEE. Trimming cost V 2 bases and J 0 bases; bases outside gene matches: 17. CDR3 DNA sequence: TGTGCCAGCAGCGTCACACGGCCCACAGGGGAATCTAGCTCTGGGGCCAACGTCCTGACTTTC. It specifies CASSVTRPTGESSSGANVLTF.

The chain carries TRBV7-3 and TRBJ2-1; maybe TRBD2 (5 bases). V was shortened by 3 bases and J by 4 bases, with 13 bases between the two germline ends. Per germline, CDR1 SGHTA and CDR2 FQGTGA. CDR3 length equals 15 residues. This chain's CDR3 is CASSFQPGSYNEQFF. CDR3 nucleotide sequence: TGTGCCAGCAGCTTTCAACCGGGGTCGTACAATGAGCAGTTCTTC.

In DNA form, the CDR3 reads TGTGCCAGCAGTGAGGTGGAGGGGTTCTATGGCTACACCTTC. Translated, it gives CASSEVEGFYGYTF. This chain connects TRBV6-1 to TRBJ1-2; possibly TRBD1 for D (5 bases). V lost 3 bases, J lost 4 bases, and 12 bases lay in between. This CDR3 spans 14 amino acids. CDR1 and CDR2 (germline): MNHNS, SASEGT.

The chain combines TRBV5-1 with TRBJ2-7, with D maybe TRBD2 (6 bases). This CDR3 comprises 15 residues. Deletions cut 4 bases from V and 2 bases from J, with 16 bases between. CDR1 and CDR2 from the germline V gene are SGHRS and YFSETQ. The CDR3 region is CASSPGLADPYEQYF. CDR3 in DNA: TGCGCCAGCAGCCCGGGACTCGCCGACCCCTACGAGCAGTACTTC.

The rearrangement links TRBV12-3 or TRBV12-4 to TRBJ2-7; D unresolved. This CDR3 has 13 residues. V gave up 3 bases and J gave up 0 bases, with 6 bases separating them. The CDR3 is CASSLGSSYEQYF. CDR3 bases: TGTGCCAGCAGTTTGGGCAGCTCCTACGAGCAGTACTTC.

V and J are TRBV27 and TRBJ1-4, with 9 bases identical to TRBD1. This CDR3 is 15 amino acids long. Trimming removed 4 bases from V and 4 bases from J; junction bases left unmatched: 4. Germline assignment: CDR1 MNHEY and CDR2 SMNVEV (reference sequence). In DNA form, the CDR3 reads TGTGCCAGCAGTTCACAGACAGGGGGTAATGAAAAACTGTTTTTT. It encodes CASSSQTGGNEKLFF. Full variable domain (outside the CDR3, taken from reference TRBV27 and TRBJ1-4): EAQVTQNPRYLITVTGKKLTVTCSQNMNHEYMSWYRQDPGLGLRQIYYSMNVEVTDKGDVPEGYKVSRKEKRNFPLILESPSPNQTSLYFCASSSQTGGNEKLFFGSGTQLSVL.

The chain uses TRBV24-1 and TRBJ1-2, with D possibly being TRBD1 (6 bases). Trimming took 4 bases from V and 4 from J, leaving 15 bases between them. The CDR3 loop spans 15 amino acids. From germline, CDR1 is KGHDR and CDR2 SFDVKD. CDR3 in DNA: TGTGCCACCAGTGAATCAGGGACACCGATCTATGGCTACACCTTC. Its protein is CATSESGTPIYGYTF.

V gene TRBV6-1 combines with J gene TRBJ1-5; D is ambiguous. The germline gives CDR1 MNHNS, CDR2 SASEGT. The V and J ends lost 1 base and 6 bases respectively, with 7 bases between them. This CDR3 contains 13 residues. CDR3 coding DNA: TGTGCCAGCAGTGAAGGAGTATCTCAGCCCCAGCATTTT. Protein product: CASSEGVSQPQHF.

The chain employs TRBV24-1 and TRBJ2-1; 7 bases map to TRBD1. The J segment lost 7 bases and the V segment lost 4 bases, leaving 9 bases of the junction unmatched. The CDR3 totals 15 residues. From germline, CDR1 is KGHDR and CDR2 SFDVKD. The CDR3 is CATSDLGPGGNEQFF. In DNA form, the CDR3 reads TGTGCCACCAGTGACCTTGGCCCAGGGGGAAATGAGCAGTTCTTC.

The chain couples TRBV11-2 to TRBJ2-1, with D unresolved. Germline V lookup: CDR1 SGHAT, CDR2 FQNNGV. The CDR3 is 15 amino acids. Trimming left V 5 bases short and J 1 base short, with 12 bases between. CDR3 amino acids: CASSTGSPSYNEQFF. The CDR3 DNA reads as TGTGCCAGCAGCACCGGGTCGCCTTCCTACAATGAGCAGTTCTTC.